This T cell receptor beta chain was recorded in a study of blood T cell repertoires in COVID-19. Study overall: Samples of COVID-19 (acute and convalescent) were obtained from the United States, Italy and Spain. PBMCs, B-cell-depleted T cells, or T cells were the source of the cDNA or gDNA that made up the material.

Authors' methods: Reference gene primer amplification gave estimated nucleated cell counts. Some clones are missing from TCRdb's copy, which holds only in-frame ones; the method was immunoSEQ multiplex PCR. V, J and clone size derive from that table, while D and trimming were established from the DNA sequence. This table has approximately 150,000 clones, approximately 86% appearing once. The CDR3 has 15 amino acids. CDR1 is SGHRS, CDR2 YFSETQ, per germline. The V end was cut by 1 base, the J end by 3 bases, with 13 bases between. The origin of this receptor is an older woman with acute or convalescent COVID-19. The sequencing sample was made of peripheral blood. The chain links TRBV5-1 to TRBJ1-2; D is ambiguous. CDR3 DNA: TGCGCCAGCAGCTTGCTACGGCCCGGGGACTATGGCTACACCTTC. Its translation is CASSLLRPGDYGYTF.